What follows are 13 T cell receptor beta chains derived from one specimen sequenced in a study of shared clonotypes between healthy human individuals. Here immunoSEQ multiplex PCR was the method, and the copy in TCRdb shows in-frame clones only, minus some. The repertoire holds 520,000 or so clones, 60% to 85% seen once, with approximately 12% in the top ten. Sequenced material: PBMCs. The receptors were sampled from a woman between 35 and 50 years old in good health. Some clones in this sample may be carry-over from other donors' samples.

Regarding this clone: This may stem from a read error, because a much larger clone lies one nucleotide away. The chain carries TRBV7-9 and TRBJ2-7, with 7 nucleotides matching TRBD2. CDR3 length: 15 amino acids. After removal of 0 bases from V and 0 bases from J, the junction contained 2 bases not matched to a gene. Germline lookup yields CDR1 SEHNR and CDR2 FQNEAQ (reference sequence). CDR3 sequence: CASSLAGGSSYEQYF. CDR3 sequence (DNA): TGTGCCAGCAGCTTAGCGGGCGGGAGCTCCTACGAGCAGTACTTC.

This chain joins TRBV5-1 and TRBJ2-7, with D possibly called TRBD1 or TRBD2 (5 bases each). Germline V gives CDR1 SGHRS, CDR2 YFSETQ. V was shortened by 1 base and J by 12 bases, with 17 bases between the two germline ends. This CDR3 is built from 13 residues. The DNA of the CDR3 is TGCGCCAGCAGCTTGTTCGGTTGGGACCACCGGTACTTC. Its protein is CASSLFGWDHRYF.

This clone was recorded many times. This chain connects TRBV27 to TRBJ1-1, with D maybe TRBD1 (6 bases). Deletions cut 2 bases from V and 2 bases from J, with 15 bases between. Per germline, CDR1 MNHEY and CDR2 SMNVEV (reference sequence). This CDR3 is built from 16 residues. The CDR3 sequence is CASSLGGARGNTEAFF. The CDR3 bases are TGTGCCAGCAGTTTAGGGGGGGCGCGGGGTAACACTGAAGCTTTCTTT.

This chain joins TRBV30 and TRBJ1-6, with 7 bases that match TRBD1. Germline V CDR1 and CDR2: GTSNPN, SVGIG (reference sequence). The trim removed 4 bases at V and 7 bases at J, leaving 10 bases unmatched. CDR3 size: 15 residues. The CDR3 is CAWTQPDRPNSPLHF. The DNA of the CDR3 is TGTGCCTGGACCCAACCGGACAGGCCCAATTCACCCCTCCACTTT. Complete variable domain (other parts from reference TRBV30 and TRBJ1-6): SQTIHQWPATLVQPVGSPLSLECTVEGTSNPNLYWYRQAAGRGLQLLFYSVGIGQISSEVPQNLSASRPQDRQFILSSKKLLLSDSGFYLCAWTQPDRPNSPLHFGNGTRLTVT.

V is TRBV6-6 and J is TRBJ1-1; 10 bases are shared with TRBD1. The CDR3 totals 15 residues. Germline assignment: CDR1 MNHNY and CDR2 SVGAGI (reference sequence). V shed 4 bases and J 3 bases; nucleotides not matched to a gene: 5. The CDR3 reads CASSSGQGFYTEAFF. DNA of the CDR3: TGTGCCAGCAGTTCGGGACAGGGGTTTTACACTGAAGCTTTCTTT.

J is TRBJ2-3 and V is TRBV7-3; 9 nucleotides line up with TRBD2. CDR1 is SGHTA, CDR2 FQGTGA, per germline. The junction had 7 bases not matched to a gene; V was cut back by 0 bases and J by 6 bases. CDR3 size: 16 residues. The DNA of the CDR3 is TGTGCCAGCAGCTTAACGGCGGGAGGGGTAACCGATACGCAGTATTTT. It yields the protein CASSLTAGGVTDTQYF.

The V gene is TRBV7-3, the J gene TRBJ2-7; the D call may be TRBD1 or TRBD2 (6 bases each). In germline, CDR1 is SGHTA, CDR2 FQGTGA. Trimming took off 1 base at V and 6 bases at J, with 13 bases between the two ends. The length of the CDR3 is 14 residues. The CDR3 sequence: CASSLIGGAGEQYF. The CDR3 DNA sequence: TGTGCCAGCAGCTTAATCGGGGGCGCGGGCGAGCAGTACTTC.

This rearrangement joins TRBV29-1 to TRBJ2-7, with 11 bases lining up with TRBD2. There are 13 residues in the CDR3. CDR1 SQVTM and CDR2 ANQGSEA come from the germline V gene. Trimming at V came to 6 bases and at J to 3 bases, leaving 4 bases not matched to a gene. The CDR3 protein is CSVRTSGHYEQYF. As DNA, the CDR3 is TGCAGCGTCCGGACTAGCGGGCACTACGAGCAGTACTTC.

This sequence joins TRBV28 and TRBJ2-7; tentative D call: TRBD2 (5 bases). The CDR3 length is 15 residues. V lost 4 bases and J 0 bases, leaving 13 bases between the germline ends. Germline assignment: CDR1 MDHEN and CDR2 SYDVKM. The CDR3 loop reads CASSSPAVASYEQYF. CDR3 nucleotide sequence: TGTGCCAGCAGTTCCCCAGCGGTAGCCTCCTACGAGCAGTACTTC.

The chain employs TRBV9 and TRBJ1-4; D is unresolved. Germline V gives CDR1 SGDLS, CDR2 YYNGEE. The V end lost 4 bases, the J end lost 8 bases, and 18 bases lay between the germline ends. This CDR3 is built from 15 residues. The CDR3 DNA follows: TGTGCCAGCAGCCCAAGCACTAGAAATGGGGAAAAACTGTTTTTT. Translating it yields CASSPSTRNGEKLFF.

This clone was detected many times. The J gene is TRBJ2-5, the V gene TRBV5-1; 12 bases line up with TRBD1. V lost 4 bases, J lost 4 bases, and 11 bases stayed unmatched. Germline values: CDR1 SGHRS, CDR2 YFSETQ. The length of the CDR3 is 17 residues. The CDR3 DNA reads TGCGCCAGCAGCCCCACCCGGGGACAGGGGGCGCGAGAGACCCAGTACTTC. Protein product: CASSPTRGQGARETQYF. The whole variable domain, remainder taken from reference TRBV5-1 and TRBJ2-5, is KAGVTQTPRYLIKTRGQQVTLSCSPISGHRSVSWYQQTPGQGLQFLFEYFSETQRNKGNFPGRFSGRQFSNSRSEMNVSTLELGDSALYLCASSPTRGQGARETQYFGPGTRLLVL.

The chain joins TRBV7-8 to TRBJ1-2; TRBD1 is a possible D gene (6 bases). The germline CDR1 and CDR2 sequences are SGHVS and FQNEAQ. This CDR3 has 15 amino acids. The ends were cut back, 1 base at V and 6 bases at J, with 15 bases in the middle. CDR3 sequence: CASSLVLGASHGYTF. DNA for the CDR3: TGTGCCAGCAGCTTAGTGCTGGGGGCGAGCCATGGCTACACCTTC.

The gene calls are TRBV7-6 and TRBJ2-3; D uncertain. There are 16 residues in the CDR3. The germline gives CDR1 SGHVS, CDR2 FNYEAQ. Deletions cut 5 bases from V and 0 bases from J, with 15 bases between. The CDR3 loop reads CASSEQFLSSTDTQYF. The CDR3 DNA reads as TGTGCCAGCAGCGAACAGTTTCTAAGTAGCACAGATACGCAGTATTTT.